A single sample is the source of the 19 T cell receptor beta chains below, sequenced in a study of T-cell memory formation after mild COVID-19. TCRdb analysed the 5' RACE reads with MiXCR anew, one entry per CDR3 protein. The sample gives roughly 510,000 distinct CDR3 sequences, 15% to 20% of which show up once; about 7.5% is in the top ten. The sequenced material came from PBMCs or a T cell subset sorted from them (not recorded which). The receptors come from an adult woman who had mild COVID-19 (a few samples of this study predate the infection). Cell type and time point are not known.

The V and J genes are TRBV15 and TRBJ2-1; 9 nucleotides align to TRBD2. CDR1 is LNHNV and CDR2 is YYDKDF in the germline V gene (reference sequence). The length of the CDR3 is 15 residues. V gave up 3 bases and J gave up 4 bases; unmatched junction bases: 4. The CDR3 here is CATSSGSGGYNEQFF. In DNA, the CDR3 is TGTGCCACCAGCAGTGGTAGCGGGGGATACAATGAGCAGTTCTTC.

V and J are TRBV20-1 and TRBJ2-3, with D perhaps being TRBD1 or TRBD2 (5 bases each). Between the trimmed V and J ends, which lost 2 bases and 7 bases, there was a span of 13 bases. CDR1 DFQATT and CDR2 SNEGSKA come from the germline V gene (reference sequence). The CDR3 loop spans 13 amino acids. CDR3 coding DNA: TGCAGTGCTAGAAGCCTGGGGGAATATACGCAGTATTTT. It specifies CSARSLGEYTQYF.

The chain is built from TRBV7-8 and TRBJ1-2; TRBD1 matches 7 bases. From germline, CDR1 is SGHVS and CDR2 FQNEAQ. The CDR3 spans 15 residues. J was trimmed by 3 bases and V by 2 bases; bases with no gene match: 6. In DNA form, the CDR3 reads TGTGCCAGCAGCTTATATCCAGGGACAGACTATGGCTACACCTTC. This gives the protein CASSLYPGTDYGYTF.

The rearrangement links TRBV6-6 to TRBJ1-6, with D perhaps matching TRBD1 (5 bases). V lost 2 bases and J lost 6, with 14 bases in between. Looked up from germline, CDR1 is MNHNY and CDR2 is SVGAGI (reference sequence). This CDR3 region has 16 residues. The CDR3 reads CASSYATGRLNSPLHF. CDR3 DNA sequence: TGTGCCAGCAGTTACGCCACGGGACGTCTTAATTCACCCCTCCACTTT.

In its sample, this clonotype was seen a few times. This chain connects TRBV20-1 to TRBJ1-1; a possible D gene is TRBD1 (6 bases). CDR3 length equals 14 residues. The V gene's germline CDR1 is DFQATT and CDR2 SNEGSKA (reference sequence). The V end lost 3 bases, the J end lost 4 bases, and 15 bases lay between the germline ends. CDR3 bases: TGCAGTGCTAGGGGGGGGCCCTCGGTCACTGAAGCTTTCTTT. Translated: CSARGGPSVTEAFF.

This clonotype was counted once. V gene TRBV25-1 combines with J gene TRBJ1-1; TRBD1 agrees at 9 bases. Unmatched junction bases numbered 6, after V lost 6 bases and J lost 1 base. The CDR3 consists of 15 residues. Germline V lookup: CDR1 MGHDK, CDR2 SYGVNS. CDR3 in amino acids: CASREQGARNTEAFF. CDR3 bases: TGTGCCAGCAGGGAACAGGGGGCGCGGAACACTGAAGCTTTCTTT.

This clonotype has more than one count but fewer than ten. The chain links TRBV5-1 to TRBJ2-2; unclear D gene. Trimming left V 4 bases short and J 0 bases short, with 10 bases between. CDR1 is SGHRS and CDR2 is YFSETQ in the germline V gene. The CDR3 consists of 15 residues. The CDR3 region is CASSDQTANTGELFF. CDR3 nucleotides: TGCGCCAGCAGCGACCAAACGGCGAACACCGGGGAGCTGTTTTTT.

The sample holds a few counts of this clonotype. The rearrangement joins TRBV27 to TRBJ2-7, with 10 bases fitting TRBD1. With V trimmed by 3 bases and J by 2 bases, 4 bases remained unmatched. The length of the CDR3 is 15 residues. CDR1 and CDR2 from the germline V gene are MNHEY and SMNVEV (reference sequence). This chain's CDR3 is CASSLDRGGPYEQYF. The CDR3 coding sequence is TGTGCCAGCAGTTTGGACAGGGGGGGACCCTACGAGCAGTACTTC.

The chain links TRBV7-2 to TRBJ2-1; 10 bases are shared with TRBD2. The CDR3 loop spans 17 amino acids. CDR1 and CDR2 from the germline V gene are SGHTA and FQGNSA. Trimming took 1 base from V and 8 from J; bases not matched to a gene: 11. The CDR3 nucleotides are TGTGCCAGCAGCTTAGTAGGGCTAGCGGGAGTCGTCGATGAGCAGTTCTTC. Amino acid sequence: CASSLVGLAGVVDEQFF. Full variable domain (remainder filled in from reference TRBV7-2 and TRBJ2-1): GAGVSQSPSNKVTEKGKDVELRCDPISGHTALYWYRQSLGQGLEFLIYFQGNSAPDKSGLPSDRFSAERTGGSVSTLTIQRTQQEDSAVYLCASSLVGLAGVVDEQFFGPGTRLTVL.

This chain links TRBV6-5 with TRBJ2-7; the D gene could be TRBD1 or TRBD2 (6 bases each). This CDR3 contains 13 residues. Per germline, CDR1 MNHEY and CDR2 SVGAGI. The V end was cut by 0 bases, the J end by 6 bases, with 9 bases between. The CDR3 nucleotides read TGTGCCAGCAGTTACTCGACGGGGGCCGAGCAGTACTTC. This encodes CASSYSTGAEQYF.

The rearrangement uses TRBV5-6 and TRBJ2-3, with D possibly being TRBD2 (5 bases). V lost 4 bases to trimming and J lost 2 bases, with 8 bases between them. The CDR3 has 13 residues. Germline CDR1 and CDR2: SGHDT and YYEEEE. The CDR3 DNA reads TGTGCCAGCAGCCAGCGGAACACAGATACGCAGTATTTT. Its protein is CASSQRNTDTQYF.

The gene calls are TRBV29-1 and TRBJ1-1, with D perhaps matching TRBD1 (6 bases). The germline V and J ends were trimmed by 6 bases and 1 base, with 12 bases remaining between them. Germline-derived CDR1 and CDR2 are SQVTM and ANQGSEA. There are 13 residues in the CDR3. DNA of the CDR3: TGCAGCGTCGAGGGGGGCAGGAACACTGAAGCTTTCTTT. This sequence encodes CSVEGGRNTEAFF.

This clonotype has a handful of counts. The V and J genes are TRBV24-1 and TRBJ2-1, with TRBD2 matching 16 bases. The CDR3 totals 19 residues. Trimming took 4 bases from V and 2 from J; bases not matched to a gene: 7. The germline V gene has CDR1 KGHDR and CDR2 SFDVKD. The CDR3 DNA reads TGTGCCACCAGTGACTCGGGACTAGCGGGAGGGGCCGCCTACAATGAGCAGTTCTTC. As protein: CATSDSGLAGGAAYNEQFF.

V gene TRBV5-1 combines with J gene TRBJ2-3; D gene uncertain. Germline CDR1 and CDR2: SGHRS and YFSETQ. Trimming took off 6 bases at V and 0 bases at J, with 8 bases between the two ends. The CDR3 has 13 amino acids. The CDR3 sequence: CASNQDSTDTQYF. CDR3 DNA: TGCGCCAGCAATCAGGACAGCACAGATACGCAGTATTTT. The entire variable domain, with the rest obtained from reference TRBV5-1 and TRBJ2-3, is as follows: KAGVTQTPRYLIKTRGQQVTLSCSPISGHRSVSWYQQTPGQGLQFLFEYFSETQRNKGNFPGRFSGRQFSNSRSEMNVSTLELGDSALYLCASNQDSTDTQYFGPGTRLTVL.

This clonotype was seen only a few times. The chain links TRBV18 to TRBJ1-1, with D uncertain. V was trimmed by 8 bases and J by 7 bases, leaving 11 bases between them. Germline lookup yields CDR1 KGHSH and CDR2 LQKENI. The CDR3 loop spans 11 amino acids. CDR3 sequence: CASRTGIEAFF. In DNA form, the CDR3 reads TGTGCCAGCCGGACGGGAATTGAAGCTTTCTTT. The whole variable domain, filled in from reference TRBV18 and TRBJ1-1, reads NAGVMQNPRHLVRRRGQEARLRCSPMKGHSHVYWYRQLPEEGLKFMVYLQKENIIDESGMPKERFSAEFPKEGPSILRIQQVVRGDSAAYFCASRTGIEAFFGQGTRLTVV.

This clonotype was seen a handful of times. The chain is built from TRBV23-1 and TRBJ1-4; D not certain. TRBV23-1 is known as an ORF, though its function is uncertain. V lost 7 bases, J lost 2 bases, and 23 bases lay in between. The CDR3 is made up of 18 amino acids. This chain's CDR3 is CASNTRTVGLVTNEKLFF. The CDR3 DNA reads TGCGCCAGCAATACTCGGACGGTCGGTCTGGTCACTAATGAAAAACTGTTTTTT.

Only a few counts were recorded for this clonotype. The chain is built from TRBV6-2 or TRBV6-3 and TRBJ1-2, with D uncertain. CDR1 is MNHEY and CDR2 is SVGEGT in the germline V gene. V was cut by 7 bases and J by 8 bases, with 14 bases left in between. The CDR3 has 12 amino acids. CDR3 protein: CASNTYPYGYTF. The CDR3 DNA follows: TGTGCCAGCAATACCTACCCTTACGGCTACACCTTC.

This clonotype was counted only a few times. J is TRBJ2-5 and V is TRBV12-3 or TRBV12-4; D tentatively reads TRBD1 or TRBD2 (6 bases each). Trimming removed 6 bases at V and 5 bases at J, with 13 bases between. The CDR3 has 13 amino acids. The CDR3 DNA sequence: TGTGCCAGCAGACGGGGGCCGGGGGAGACCCAGTACTTC. It codes for CASRRGPGETQYF.

This sequence joins TRBV6-2 or TRBV6-3 and TRBJ2-4; D uncertain. Trimming pared 7 bases from V and 0 bases from J, leaving 19 bases between. CDR3 length: 17 residues. Germline CDR1 and CDR2: MNHEY and SVGEGT. DNA for the CDR3: TGTGCCAGCAACCAAGTTTCAACCCTCCTAGCCAAAAACATTCAGTACTTC. Translation: CASNQVSTLLAKNIQYF.